These 28 T cell receptor beta chains were sequenced from one sample in a study of PD-L1 blockade in urothelial cancer. Profiled with immunoSEQ multiplex PCR; TCRdb holds only in-frame clones, not every one. This sample yields roughly 120,000 clones, of which approximately 90% are seen a single time; about 1.8% belongs to the top ten. The time point: peripheral blood 6 weeks after treatment start. This sample comprised PBMCs, obtained around atezolizumab (anti-PD-L1) treatment. The receptors shown here come from a man aged 60-69 years with urothelial cancer.

The chain recombines TRBV5-1 with TRBJ2-2; 7 nucleotides line up with TRBD1. V was pared by 1 base and J by 4 bases, with 13 bases of the junction left unmatched. Looked up from germline, CDR1 is SGHRS and CDR2 is YFSETQ. The CDR3 extends over 18 amino acids. CDR3 sequence reads: CASSLYGTASGATGELFF. The CDR3 DNA sequence: TGCGCCAGCAGCTTGTATGGGACAGCTTCTGGGGCCACCGGGGAGCTGTTTTTT.

The chain has TRBV5-8 and TRBJ1-5; 9 nucleotides line up with TRBD1. CDR1 is SGHTS and CDR2 is YDEGEE in the germline V gene. Losses at the gene ends were 4 bases for V and 1 base for J; bases not matched to a gene: 3. The CDR3 contains 15 residues. The CDR3, as DNA: TGTGCCAGCAGCCCGGGGACAGGGAGCAATCAGCCCCAGCATTTT. It encodes CASSPGTGSNQPQHF. Full variable domain (outside the CDR3, taken from reference TRBV5-8 and TRBJ1-5): EAGVTQSPTHLIKTRGQQATLRCSPISGHTSVYWYQQALGLGLQFLLWYDEGEERNRGNFPPRFSGRQFPNYSSELNVNALELEDSALYLCASSPGTGSNQPQHFGDGTRLSIL.

The J gene is TRBJ1-1, the V gene TRBV7-2, with D unresolved. Germline CDR1 SGHTA, CDR2 FQGNSA. Trimming left V 4 bases short and J 5 bases short, with 11 bases between. This CDR3 has 13 amino acids. CDR3 protein: CASSWSGGTEAFF. The CDR3 DNA reads TGTGCCAGCAGCTGGTCGGGAGGAACTGAAGCTTTCTTT.

This chain links TRBV4-1 with TRBJ2-7, with 7 nucleotides matching TRBD1. V dropped 4 bases and J dropped 3; count of bases not matched to a gene: 9. Germline loops: CDR1 MGHRA, CDR2 YSYEKL. CDR3 length: 15 amino acids. CDR3 sequence: CASSPRGTGDYEQYF. The CDR3 coding sequence is TGCGCCAGCAGCCCTCGTGGAACAGGGGACTACGAGCAGTACTTC.

Details on this clone: One junction end disagrees with the germline gene, perhaps due to a read error. This chain connects TRBV6-1 to TRBJ1-2; tentative D call: TRBD1 (5 bases). The CDR3 covers 13 residues. Germline V CDR1 and CDR2: MNHNS, SASEGT. CDR3 loop: CASITGAHYGYIF. CDR3 DNA sequence: TGTGCCAGTATAACTGGGGCCCACTATGGCTACATCTTC.

V gene TRBV2 combines with J gene TRBJ2-7; 7 bases are shared with TRBD1. Germline loops: CDR1 SNHLY, CDR2 FYNNEI. CDR3 length: 12 residues. The CDR3 DNA reads TGTGTCTCCGGGACAGAACCCTACGAGCAGTACTTC. This sequence encodes CVSGTEPYEQYF.

This clone was seen only once. The chain recombines TRBV7-7 with TRBJ1-1; the D gene is possibly TRBD1 (6 bases). Germline V gives CDR1 SSHAT, CDR2 FNYEAQ (reference sequence). V lost 5 bases, J lost 5 bases, and 12 bases lay in between. The CDR3 covers 13 residues. CDR3 in DNA: TGTGCCAGCAGCCAACAGGGAATGACTGAAGCTTTCTTT. Its protein is CASSQQGMTEAFF.

The rearrangement joins TRBV6-1 to TRBJ2-6; 8 nucleotides align to TRBD1. CDR3 length equals 18 residues. CDR1 is MNHNS and CDR2 is SASEGT in the germline V gene. V dropped 4 bases and J dropped 0; count of bases not matched to a gene: 8. In nucleotides, the CDR3 is TGTGCCAGCAGTGTCGCGGGACAGGTAAGCTCTGGGGCCAACGTCCTGACTTTC. As protein: CASSVAGQVSSGANVLTF.

The J gene is TRBJ2-7, the V gene TRBV28; 7 positions agree with TRBD1. This CDR3 has 15 residues. Germline values: CDR1 MDHEN, CDR2 SYDVKM. The J segment lost 0 bases and the V segment lost 5 bases, leaving 7 bases of the junction unmatched. The CDR3 protein is CASSVRGLNSYEQYF. As DNA, the CDR3 is TGTGCCAGCAGTGTCAGGGGGTTAAACTCCTACGAGCAGTACTTC.

CDR3 loop: CASSFLPASGDLDNEQFF. The CDR3 bases are TGTGCCAGCAGTTTCCTCCCCGCTAGCGGAGATCTCGACAATGAGCAGTTCTTC. V and J are TRBV27 and TRBJ2-1; 7 bases are a match to TRBD2. V gave up 3 bases and J gave up 5 bases; unmatched junction bases: 16. The CDR3 runs to 18 residues. CDR1 MNHEY and CDR2 SMNVEV come from the germline V gene (reference sequence).

The chain recombines TRBV30 with TRBJ1-1; maybe TRBD1 (5 bases). Germline V gene sequence: CDR1 GTSNPN, CDR2 SVGIG (reference sequence). This CDR3 is built from 13 residues. V lost 7 bases and J 0 bases, leaving 12 bases between the germline ends. CDR3 DNA: TGTGCCTCCAAGGCAGGGTTGAACACTGAAGCTTTCTTT. As protein: CASKAGLNTEAFF.

The V call is TRBV11-2, the J call TRBJ2-5, with 14 bases lining up with TRBD2. Germline trimming cut 0 bases from V and 5 bases from J; bases unmatched to any gene: 11. This CDR3 is 19 amino acids long. Germline values: CDR1 SGHAT, CDR2 FQNNGV. CDR3 DNA sequence: TGTGCCAGCAGCTTAGACTCCCAGACTAGCGGGAGGGCCTGGGAGACCCAGTACTTC. Residues: CASSLDSQTSGRAWETQYF.

The chain employs TRBV27 and TRBJ2-5, with TRBD2 matching 7 bases. Losses at the gene ends were 0 bases for V and 4 bases for J; bases not matched to a gene: 5. The CDR3 is made up of 15 amino acids. Germline-derived CDR1 and CDR2 are MNHEY and SMNVEV (reference sequence). The CDR3 region is CASSLSGGMGETQYF. CDR3 DNA sequence: TGTGCCAGCAGTTTATCCGGGGGGATGGGAGAGACCCAGTACTTC.

The chain is built from TRBV28 and TRBJ2-2, with 9 bases that match TRBD1. Trimming at V came to 6 bases and at J to 4 bases, leaving 6 bases not matched to a gene. The CDR3 consists of 15 residues. Per germline, CDR1 MDHEN and CDR2 SYDVKM. The CDR3: CASRWGQGFTGELFF. In DNA, the CDR3 is TGTGCCAGCAGGTGGGGACAGGGTTTCACCGGGGAGCTGTTTTTT.

This clone was seen a handful of times. This chain joins TRBV19 and TRBJ2-1; TRBD1 is a possible D gene (6 bases). The germline CDR1 and CDR2 sequences are LNHDA and SQIVND (reference sequence). Trimming left V 8 bases short and J 0 bases short, with 14 bases between. This CDR3 region has 15 residues. The CDR3 is CASGRTDISYNEQFF. In DNA form, the CDR3 reads TGTGCCAGTGGCAGGACAGACATCTCCTACAATGAGCAGTTCTTC.

This clone came up a few times. J is TRBJ1-5 and V is TRBV7-2; D call uncertain. The CDR3 is 13 residues long. V was shortened by 4 bases and J by 5 bases, with 9 bases between the two germline ends. Germline values: CDR1 SGHTA, CDR2 FQGNSA. Here the CDR3 DNA reads TGTGCCAGCAGCTCTCAAGGAGATCAGCCCCAGCATTTT. Translated: CASSSQGDQPQHF.

The chain is built from TRBV25-1 and TRBJ2-3; possibly TRBD2 for D (7 bases). The V end was cut by 5 bases, the J end by 3 bases, with 15 bases between. This CDR3 contains 15 residues. The germline gives CDR1 MGHDK, CDR2 SYGVNS. Here the CDR3 DNA reads TGTGCCAGCAGTTATGAGGGAGGGGGGACAGATACGCAGTATTTT. This sequence encodes CASSYEGGGTDTQYF.

This clone was recorded once. The gene calls are TRBV11-2 and TRBJ2-1; TRBD2 aligns across 14 bases. The germline CDR1 and CDR2 sequences are SGHAT and FQNNGV. The CDR3 is 19 residues long. V lost 4 bases and J lost 0; bases outside the gene matches: 8. The chain's CDR3 is CASSSGLAGASSSYNEQFF. The CDR3 DNA sequence: TGTGCCAGCAGCTCGGGACTAGCGGGGGCCTCCTCCTCCTACAATGAGCAGTTCTTC.

The table lists this clone with a count of one. V and J are TRBV29-1 and TRBJ1-2; D might be TRBD1 (5 bases). The V gene's germline CDR1 is SQVTM and CDR2 ANQGSEA. Trimming shortened V by 6 bases and J by 4 bases, and 12 bases separated the two germline ends. This CDR3 spans 12 amino acids. The chain's CDR3 is CSVGGPVYGYTF. The CDR3 coding sequence is TGCAGCGTGGGGGGACCGGTCTATGGCTACACCTTC.

The chain has TRBV5-4 and TRBJ2-5; 8 bases match TRBD2. The germline V gene encodes CDR1 SGHNT and CDR2 YYREEE (reference sequence). The CDR3 has 14 residues. Trimming cost V 0 bases and J 5 bases; bases outside gene matches: 3. The CDR3 DNA reads TGTGCCAGCAGCTTGGCCGGGGGGGTGGAGACCCAGTACTTC. Protein sequence: CASSLAGGVETQYF.

This clone was seen once. The sample has other DNA sequences that encode this CDR3 too. This chain joins TRBV10-3 and TRBJ2-7; TRBD1 matches at 10 bases. J gave up 3 bases and V 5 bases, and 1 base lay outside the gene matches. The CDR3 has 13 amino acids. CDR1 and CDR2 from the germline V gene are ENHRY and SYGVKD. DNA for the CDR3: TGTGCCATCAGTAGGGACAGGGGCTACGAGCAGTACTTC. This gives the protein CAISRDRGYEQYF.

The chain joins TRBV5-4 to TRBJ1-1; a possible D gene is TRBD1 (5 bases). Looked up from germline, CDR1 is SGHNT and CDR2 is YYREEE (reference sequence). Trimming cost V 4 bases and J 4 bases, with 14 bases left between them. The CDR3 covers 14 residues. The DNA of the CDR3 is TGTGCCAGCAGCCCGGGACCGGGGGGCACTGAAGCTTTCTTT. Translating gives CASSPGPGGTEAFF.

DNA for the CDR3: TGCGCCAGCAGCTTTAACAGGGGTGGCACCGGGGAGCTGTTTTTT. Its translation is CASSFNRGGTGELFF. This sequence joins TRBV5-1 and TRBJ2-2; 7 bases map to TRBD1. The CDR3 is 15 residues long. From germline, CDR1 is SGHRS and CDR2 YFSETQ. Germline trimming cut 2 bases from V and 4 bases from J; bases unmatched to any gene: 5.

V and J are TRBV4-2 and TRBJ2-3; 14 bases match TRBD2. CDR1 LGHNA and CDR2 YNFKEQ come from the germline V gene. This CDR3 has 16 amino acids. J gave up 1 base and V 6 bases, and 3 bases lay outside the gene matches. The CDR3 region is CASRGTSGGGTDTQYF. In DNA form, the CDR3 reads TGTGCCAGCAGAGGGACTAGCGGGGGAGGCACAGATACGCAGTATTTT.

This clone was counted a few times. The chain is built from TRBV30 and TRBJ2-1; D perhaps matches TRBD2 (5 bases). The CDR3 is 14 amino acids. Germline V gives CDR1 GTSNPN, CDR2 SVGIG (reference sequence). Trimming removed 0 bases from V and 6 bases from J, with 12 bases in between. The CDR3 DNA follows: TGTGCCTGGAGTGTACCCATAGCGATCAATGAGCAGTTCTTC. This encodes CAWSVPIAINEQFF.

This clone appeared once. The chain is built from TRBV7-9 and TRBJ2-7; TRBD1 matches at 7 bases. Looked up from germline, CDR1 is SEHNR and CDR2 is FQNEAQ (reference sequence). This CDR3 comprises 14 residues. The junction had 8 bases not matched to a gene; V was cut back by 6 bases and J by 3 bases. The CDR3 protein is CASSRRDSLYEQYF. The CDR3 DNA reads as TGTGCCAGCAGTCGCCGGGACAGCCTCTACGAGCAGTACTTC.

This clone appeared a single time. The V call is TRBV7-9, the J call TRBJ2-5; TRBD2 is a possible D gene (5 bases). Trimming stripped 7 bases from V and 3 bases from J, with 15 bases between. This CDR3 is built from 14 residues. CDR1 SEHNR and CDR2 FQNEAQ come from the germline V gene (reference sequence). CDR3: CASTKPNGEETQYF. CDR3 bases: TGTGCCAGCACCAAACCTAACGGGGAAGAGACCCAGTACTTC.

The CDR3 DNA reads as TGTGCCAGCAGCTTAGCCTCAACTAATGAAAAACTGTTTTTT. This gives the protein CASSLASTNEKLFF. The chain couples TRBV11-3 to TRBJ1-4; no reliable D call. The CDR3 is 14 residues long. The V gene lost 1 base and the J gene lost 0 bases, with 3 bases spanning the gap. The germline gives CDR1 SGHNT, CDR2 YENEEA.